These 6 T cell receptor beta chains share one sample of origin, sequenced in a study of shared clonotypes between healthy human individuals. The method was immunoSEQ multiplex PCR; TCRdb's version includes in-frame clones alone and lacks a portion of them. The sample has over a million clones, about 84% seen once. The sequencing input was memory CD4+ T cells from PBMCs. Indicated subset: CD45RA-negative fraction. Source of these receptors: a young man in good health. Some clones in this sample may be carry-over from other donors' samples.

The chain carries TRBV4-1 and TRBJ2-5; D is tentatively TRBD1 or TRBD2 (5 bases each). CDR1 and CDR2 (germline): MGHRA, YSYEKL. There are 14 residues in the CDR3. V was clipped by 5 bases and J by 4 bases, with 14 bases between them. The CDR3 spells CASSKGSFVETQYF. DNA for the CDR3: TGCGCCAGCAGCAAGGGGAGTTTTGTAGAGACCCAGTACTTC.

In DNA, the CDR3 is TGTGCCAGCAGCTTATTTAGGTGGGTTGGGAACACTGAAGCTTTCTTT. Amino acids: CASSLFRWVGNTEAFF. The chain recombines TRBV7-9 with TRBJ1-1, with D unresolved. This CDR3 contains 16 residues. Trimming pared 2 bases from V and 1 base from J, leaving 14 bases between. Per the germline V gene, CDR1 is SEHNR and CDR2 is FQNEAQ (reference sequence).

This chain joins TRBV28 and TRBJ2-3; perhaps TRBD1 as D (6 bases). Trimming took off 10 bases at V and 3 bases at J, with 11 bases between the two ends. The length of the CDR3 is 12 residues. Looked up from germline, CDR1 is MDHEN and CDR2 is SYDVKM. The DNA of the CDR3 is TGTGCCACCCAAGGACAGACAGATACGCAGTATTTT. This encodes CATQGQTDTQYF.

V usage is TRBV4-1 and J usage is TRBJ1-3, with unresolved D. The CDR3 runs 15 residues. CDR1 is MGHRA and CDR2 is YSYEKL in the germline V gene. V was trimmed by 0 bases and J by 0 bases, leaving 6 bases between them. CDR3 bases: TGCGCCAGCAGCCAAGAGTATCTCTCTGGAAACACCATATATTTT. Residues: CASSQEYLSGNTIYF.

In its sample, this clone was seen a few times. The V call is TRBV7-9, the J call TRBJ2-2; D possibly corresponds to TRBD1 (6 bases). The ends were cut back, 6 bases at V and 0 bases at J, with 8 bases in the middle. Germline V gene data show CDR1 as SEHNR and CDR2 as FQNEAQ (reference sequence). The length of the CDR3 is 14 residues. Here the CDR3 DNA reads TGTGCCAGCAGTCGGGACACGAACACCGGGGAGCTGTTTTTT. Translation gives CASSRDTNTGELFF.

The chain is built from TRBV7-3 and TRBJ2-3, with TRBD1 as a possible D gene (5 bases). Germline V lookup: CDR1 SGHTA, CDR2 FQGTGA. The V end was cut by 5 bases, the J end by 0 bases, with 9 bases between. The CDR3 is 14 residues long. For the CDR3, the DNA is TGTGCCAGCAGCCGTGGACATAGCACAGATACGCAGTATTTT. Translating it yields CASSRGHSTDTQYF.